This T cell receptor (beta chain) was profiled in a study of cytomegalovirus exposure and HLA in healthy donors. Study outcomes and limitations: In a later analysis, approximately 15,000 TCR beta sequences were associated with HLA alleles at 0.05 false discovery rate. Most TCR sequences were seen very rarely across donors, but some public TCRs occurred in many. Later, an analysis found that common viral pathogens appeared to be linked with several of the most significant clusters.

A multiplex PCR was run with 60 Vbeta primers and 13 Jbeta primers. TCRdb's table, derived via immunoSEQ multiplex PCR, lists solely in-frame clones and lacks some. The table has about 76,000 clones, around four fifths seen once. V shed 3 bases and J shed 10 bases, with 8 bases lying between them. Germline V lookup: CDR1 SGDLS, CDR2 YYNGEE. The CDR3 consists of 12 residues. As for the donors, each was a healthy bone marrow donor. Comment on this clone: The target antigen is unknown.

The clonotype comes from a woman aged 40 to 50 in good health and CMV-seropositive. Sequencing was done on a sample of PBMCs. The chain links TRBV9 to TRBJ1-6; no reliable D call. The CDR3 DNA follows: TGTGCCAGCAGCGACAGCGGCTCACCCCTCCACTTT. Translation gives CASSDSGSPLHF.